This T cell receptor (beta chain) comes out of a study of blood T cell repertoires in COVID-19. The wider study: The samples span acute and convalescent COVID-19 from the United States, Italy and Spain. PBMCs, B-cell-depleted T cells, or T cells were the source of the cDNA or gDNA that made up the material.

As handled by the study authors: Amplification of reference gene primers was used by the study to estimate nucleated cell counts. The protocol was immunoSEQ multiplex PCR, while the TCRdb copy is restricted to in-frame clones and leaves out a portion. The V and J calls and the clone size are those of that table, but D and trimming were determined from the DNA. The table lists 150,000 to 200,000 clones, approximately 91% of them singletons. CDR1 is SGHNT, CDR2 YENEEA, per germline. Trimming cost V 3 bases and J 6 bases, with 18 bases left between them. The length of the CDR3 is 16 residues. The sequence derives from a man between 65 and 79 years old with active or convalescent COVID-19. V is TRBV11-3 and J is TRBJ2-1, with D perhaps matching TRBD1 (6 bases). Sequenced: peripheral blood. The CDR3 nucleotides read TGTGCCAGCAGCTTCCACACAGGGTACGGTCGCAATGAGCAGTTCTTC. This translates into CASSFHTGYGRNEQFF.